What follows are 14 T cell receptor beta chains derived from one specimen sequenced in a study of Ad26.COV2.S vaccination and SARS-CoV-2 variants. As for treatment: approximately 18 received Ad26.COV2.S at low or high dose, single or two shots; about five received placebo; per-sample allocation not given. Sampling was performed 63 days after the first vaccine or placebo injection. The assay was immunoSEQ multiplex PCR, and TCRdb's table has in-frame clones only and misses some. This table has roughly 350,000 clones, about nine tenths appearing once. Sequencing was performed on peripheral blood, taken in a trial of Ad26.COV2.S vaccine versus placebo. Receptor source: a person between 18 and 60 years old who received the Ad26.COV2.S COVID-19 vaccine or a placebo.

V and J are TRBV25-1 and TRBJ1-5; possibly TRBD1 for D (6 bases). V lost 4 bases and J 5 bases, leaving 15 bases between the germline ends. From germline, CDR1 is MGHDK and CDR2 SYGVNS. The CDR3 has 15 amino acids. The CDR3 reads CASSATGRPHQPQHF. The CDR3 region has the DNA TGTGCCAGCAGTGCAACAGGGAGGCCCCATCAGCCCCAGCATTTT.

The genes are TRBV2 and TRBJ2-7; perhaps TRBD2 as D (6 bases). The CDR3 covers 15 residues. The V and J ends lost 7 bases and 0 bases respectively, with 16 bases between them. Germline V gene lookup returns CDR1 SNHLY and CDR2 FYNNEI. Written as DNA, the CDR3 is TGTGCCAGCACCCCCGGCGGGGCCTCCTCCTACGAGCAGTACTTC. This encodes CASTPGGASSYEQYF.

The CDR3 bases are TGTGCCAGCAGCCCCGGAAACTATGGCTACACCTTC. It specifies CASSPGNYGYTF. The chain carries TRBV3-1 (or the pseudogene TRBV3-2) and TRBJ1-2; D remains unclear. The CDR3 extends over 12 amino acids. CDR1 is LGHDT and CDR2 is YNNKEL in the germline V gene (reference sequence). V lost 4 bases and J lost 2, with 5 bases in between.

The V and J genes are TRBV11-2 and TRBJ2-5; D gene uncertain. The CDR3 length is 18 residues. Per germline, CDR1 SGHAT and CDR2 FQNNGV. Trimming stripped 5 bases from V and 0 bases from J, with 22 bases between. The CDR3 sequence is CASSQPIVPRTYQETQYF. The CDR3 DNA follows: TGTGCCAGCAGCCAACCCATCGTCCCCCGAACGTACCAAGAGACCCAGTACTTC.

V usage is TRBV19 and J usage is TRBJ1-2; TRBD1 is a possible D gene (6 bases). Germline assignment: CDR1 LNHDA and CDR2 SQIVND (reference sequence). This CDR3 has 13 amino acids. The V gene lost 5 bases and the J gene lost 4 bases, with 11 bases spanning the gap. The CDR3, as DNA: TGTGCCAGTAGTGAGGAGGGGGGCTATGGCTACACCTTC. Its protein is CASSEEGGYGYTF.

The V and J genes are TRBV7-9 and TRBJ2-7; D is unresolved. The CDR3 extends over 13 amino acids. Germline CDR1 and CDR2: SEHNR and FQNEAQ (reference sequence). V lost 7 bases to trimming and J lost 3 bases, with 13 bases between them. The CDR3 spells CASNPRGNYEQYF. For the CDR3, the DNA is TGTGCCAGCAACCCCCGCGGAAACTACGAGCAGTACTTC.

The chain uses TRBV4-1 and TRBJ2-1; D is uncertain. V lost 1 base and J lost 9, with 7 bases in between. The germline V gene encodes CDR1 MGHRA and CDR2 YSYEKL. This CDR3 spans 12 amino acids. CDR3 in amino acids: CASSQVKGEQFF. In DNA, the CDR3 is TGCGCCAGCAGCCAAGTGAAGGGTGAGCAGTTCTTC.

The chain is built from TRBV7-9 and TRBJ1-6; a weak D match, TRBD1 (5 bases). V was shortened by 7 bases and J by 5 bases, with 21 bases between the two germline ends. The length of the CDR3 is 17 residues. CDR1 SEHNR and CDR2 FQNEAQ come from the germline V gene (reference sequence). The CDR3 spells CASTPSPRVGNNSPLHF. CDR3 sequence (DNA): TGTGCCAGCACCCCCAGCCCCAGGGTGGGGAATAATTCACCCCTCCACTTT.

The chain joins TRBV9 to TRBJ1-2; TRBD1 might be the D (5 bases). V was shortened by 4 bases and J by 2 bases, with 12 bases between the two germline ends. The CDR3 runs 14 residues. Germline V gives CDR1 SGDLS, CDR2 YYNGEE. CDR3 coding DNA: TGTGCCAGCAGCCCTGGGGGGGGAAACTATGGCTACACCTTC. This gives the protein CASSPGGGNYGYTF.

Here the CDR3 DNA reads TGCGCCAGCAGCCAAGAAGGGGTGGCTGGAAACACCATATATTTT. This encodes CASSQEGVAGNTIYF. The chain is built from TRBV4-3 and TRBJ1-3, with D perhaps matching TRBD1 (5 bases). The ends were cut back, 0 bases at V and 2 bases at J, with 8 bases in the middle. CDR3 length equals 15 residues. Germline assignment: CDR1 LGHNA and CDR2 YSLEER.

This clone was observed a few times. The chain couples TRBV6-5 to TRBJ1-1; D unresolved. Germline assignment: CDR1 MNHEY and CDR2 SVGAGI. The CDR3 covers 12 residues. V was pared by 5 bases and J by 0 bases, with 4 bases between. CDR3 sequence: CASSTVNTEAFF. CDR3 in DNA: TGTGCCAGCAGTACAGTGAACACTGAAGCTTTCTTT.

CDR3 loop: CASSVGTGGTEAFF. DNA for the CDR3: TGTGCCAGCAGCGTAGGCACAGGGGGTACTGAAGCTTTCTTT. The gene calls are TRBV9 and TRBJ1-1; the match to TRBD1 covers 8 bases. The ends lost 0 bases at V and 5 bases at J; junction bases unmatched: 3. The CDR3 covers 14 residues. Per the germline V gene, CDR1 is SGDLS and CDR2 is YYNGEE.

In this sample, this clone turned up once. The chain uses TRBV7-2 and TRBJ1-2; a weak D match, TRBD1 (5 bases). Trimming left V 0 bases short and J 4 bases short, with 12 bases between. The germline V gene encodes CDR1 SGHTA and CDR2 FQGNSA. This CDR3 has 15 amino acids. CDR3 loop: CASSLAREGSYGYTF. The CDR3 DNA reads TGTGCCAGCAGCTTAGCGCGAGAGGGGAGCTATGGCTACACCTTC. The whole variable domain, remainder taken from reference TRBV7-2 and TRBJ1-2, is GAGVSQSPSNKVTEKGKDVELRCDPISGHTALYWYRQSLGQGLEFLIYFQGNSAPDKSGLPSDRFSAERTGGSVSTLTIQRTQQEDSAVYLCASSLAREGSYGYTFGSGTRLTVV.

In its sample, this clone was seen once. This chain joins TRBV5-3 and TRBJ2-4; D remains ambiguous. TRBV5-3 is placed among ORFs of uncertain function. V shed 1 base and J shed 0 bases, with 11 bases lying between them. The length of the CDR3 is 16 residues. The CDR3: CARSLRRQLAKNIQYF. CDR3 coding DNA: TGTGCCAGAAGCTTGCGACGGCAGCTAGCCAAAAACATTCAGTACTTC.